This T cell receptor (beta chain) was observed in a study of T cell responses to AZD1222 COVID-19 vaccine. Regarding the study as a whole: Per reports, nearly half of all spike-specific TCRs target regions that are unmutated in variants.

Germline V CDR1 and CDR2: LNHDA, SQIVND (reference sequence). V gave up 5 bases and J gave up 4 bases; unmatched junction bases: 6. The CDR3 length is 14 residues. A word on this clone: Its antigen remains unidentified.

TCRdb's copy holds only in-frame clones and misses some; the assay was immunoSEQ multiplex PCR. The table shows 90,000 to 150,000 clones, with about 85% occurring only once. Sample: peripheral blood, taken on day 0 of AZD1222 vaccination. The V gene is TRBV19, the J gene TRBJ2-3; 7 bases match TRBD1. The sequence came from an adult in good health. The CDR3 loop is CASSPRGIPDTQYF. CDR3 nucleotide sequence: TGTGCCAGTAGTCCCAGGGGGATCCCAGATACGCAGTATTTT.